Below are 26 T cell receptor beta chains sequenced from a single sample in a study of response to subunit inactivated influenza vaccine (dated by TCRdb to the late 2010s). The library was prepared using RT-PCR. The reads were generated on an Illumina HiSeq 2500. Clones were called with MiXCR by TCRdb after fastp trimmed the public reads at Q25, and only in-frame beta chains were retained. Every entry covers one CDR3 protein and lists the most common genes and DNA from its rows. This sample is represented by roughly 570,000 distinct CDR3 sequences; around 13% of them were singletons. Clones ranked in the top ten supply roughly 13% of the sample. This specimen's time point label, interpreted: more than 35 days after influenza vaccine administration. The sequencing here drew on PBMCs from blood, taken more than 35 days after vaccination. The source is a man in his forties or fifties who received an inactivated influenza vaccine. Donor details come from another sample of the same person, matched by shared clones.

V usage is TRBV5-1 and J usage is TRBJ1-1; TRBD1 matches 9 bases. The CDR3 is 13 amino acids. V lost 4 bases to trimming and J lost 6 bases; unmatched junction nucleotides: 4. Germline CDR1 is SGHRS and CDR2 is YFSETQ. This chain's CDR3 is CASSRTGAAEAFF. As DNA, the CDR3 is TGCGCCAGCAGCAGGACAGGGGCCGCTGAAGCTTTCTTT.

The V and J genes are TRBV20-1 and TRBJ1-2, with 8 bases lining up with TRBD1. Per germline, CDR1 DFQATT and CDR2 SNEGSKA (reference sequence). V was pared by 0 bases and J by 2 bases, with 2 bases of the junction left unmatched. The CDR3 runs 14 residues. In nucleotides, the CDR3 is TGCAGTGCTAGAGATAACAGGGGGAACTATGGCTACACCTTC. The encoded protein is CSARDNRGNYGYTF.

This clonotype was observed a handful of times. V usage is TRBV29-1 and J usage is TRBJ2-2, with 10 bases that match TRBD2. Germline V gene sequence: CDR1 SQVTM, CDR2 ANQGSEA. The CDR3 is 14 amino acids. The V segment lost 6 bases and the J segment 5 bases; nucleotides outside the gene matches: 6. The chain's CDR3 is CSVVAGGPTGELFF. For the CDR3, the DNA is TGCAGCGTAGTAGCGGGGGGCCCGACCGGGGAGCTGTTTTTT.

This clonotype was seen a few times. V and J are TRBV19 and TRBJ2-7; D gene ambiguous. Germline-derived CDR1 and CDR2 are LNHDA and SQIVND (reference sequence). Trimming pared 0 bases from V and 7 bases from J, leaving 10 bases between. This CDR3 is built from 13 residues. The CDR3: CASSIDGFVEQYF. The CDR3 nucleotides are TGTGCCAGTAGTATAGATGGGTTTGTGGAGCAGTACTTC.

This clonotype was found many times. The V gene is TRBV2, the J gene TRBJ2-4; D tentatively fits TRBD1 or TRBD2 (5 bases each). The V and J ends lost 4 bases and 4 bases respectively, with 20 bases between them. This CDR3 comprises 17 residues. Germline CDR1 is SNHLY and CDR2 is FYNNEI. As DNA, the CDR3 is TGTGCCAGCAGTGGTAATTGGGACGGGAAAACTAAAAACATTCAGTACTTC. Translated, it gives CASSGNWDGKTKNIQYF.

The chain employs TRBV7-2 and TRBJ1-5, with D unclear. V lost 7 bases and J 6 bases, leaving 16 bases between the germline ends. CDR3 length equals 14 residues. The germline V gene encodes CDR1 SGHTA and CDR2 FQGNSA. The CDR3 DNA sequence: TGTGCCAGCACCAAAAGTGGCGCGGGTCAGCCCCAGCATTTT. Translated: CASTKSGAGQPQHF.

This chain uses TRBV4-2 with TRBJ2-3, with TRBD2 matching over 9 bases. The CDR3 spans 21 residues. CDR1 and CDR2 from the germline V gene are LGHNA and YNFKEQ. With 0 bases clipped from V and 0 bases from J, the junction kept 16 bases outside the gene matches. CDR3 nucleotide sequence: TGTGCCAGCAGCCAAGATTCGCTGCTAGCGGGATATGGAGGTAGCACAGATACGCAGTATTTT. Protein sequence: CASSQDSLLAGYGGSTDTQYF.

The chain links TRBV28 to TRBJ2-7; a weak D match, TRBD1 (5 bases). V shed 6 bases and J shed 2 bases, with 8 bases lying between them. CDR3 length equals 12 residues. The germline V gene has CDR1 MDHEN and CDR2 SYDVKM. In DNA form, the CDR3 reads TGTGCCAGCAGCGACAGTGCCTACGAGCAGTACTTC. Translated: CASSDSAYEQYF.

V and J are TRBV6-2 or TRBV6-3 and TRBJ2-7; weak D call: TRBD1 (6 bases). The V gene's germline CDR1 is MNHEY and CDR2 SVGEGT. The CDR3 is 13 residues long. Deletions cut 2 bases from V and 6 bases from J, with 11 bases between. CDR3 bases: TGTGCCAGCAGTTACACCAACAGGGTCGAGCAGTACTTC. Its translation: CASSYTNRVEQYF.

The rearrangement uses TRBV12-3 or TRBV12-4 and TRBJ2-7; D ambiguous. The V and J ends lost 5 bases and 2 bases respectively, with 16 bases between them. This CDR3 comprises 15 residues. CDR3 amino acids: CASSDTGPRPYEQYF. CDR3 nucleotide sequence: TGTGCCAGCAGTGACACCGGGCCCCGGCCCTACGAGCAGTACTTC.

This clonotype was counted only a few times. The CDR3 DNA is TGCGCCAGCAGCCCCGCGGGGGCTAGCGGGGGGGCGCAGAAGACCCAGTACTTC. This translates into CASSPAGASGGAQKTQYF. The chain couples TRBV4-1 to TRBJ2-5; 12 bases fit TRBD2. The CDR3 runs to 18 residues. The V gene end was trimmed by 4 bases and the J gene end by 6 bases; junction bases not matched to a gene: 15. Germline V gene data show CDR1 as MGHRA and CDR2 as YSYEKL.

The rearrangement joins TRBV28 to TRBJ1-5; no clear D. Germline CDR1 reads MDHEN; CDR2 reads SYDVKM. The CDR3 is 13 amino acids. The V end was cut by 6 bases, the J end by 0 bases, with 6 bases between. The CDR3 protein is CASRVNSNQPQHF. CDR3 nucleotides: TGTGCCAGCAGGGTAAATAGCAATCAGCCCCAGCATTTT.

This clonotype was seen repeatedly, ten times or more. The V and J genes are TRBV20-1 and TRBJ2-2; D is unclear. The CDR3 has 13 amino acids. Germline V gene sequence: CDR1 DFQATT, CDR2 SNEGSKA (reference sequence). Trimming left V 6 bases short and J 3 bases short, with 11 bases between. The CDR3 is CSAKELYTGELFF. The CDR3 region has the DNA TGCAGTGCAAAAGAACTGTACACCGGGGAGCTGTTTTTT.

V gene TRBV6-5 combines with J gene TRBJ2-1, with 8 bases aligning to TRBD2. Germline-derived CDR1 and CDR2 are MNHEY and SVGAGI. The CDR3 sequence is 14 residues long. Losses at the gene ends were 4 bases for V and 5 bases for J; bases not matched to a gene: 4. In DNA form, the CDR3 reads TGTGCCAGCAGTTGGAGCGGGAGCCACAATGAGCAGTTCTTC. This translates into CASSWSGSHNEQFF.

This clonotype was observed at least ten times. J is TRBJ2-1 and V is TRBV20-1, with 8 bases matching TRBD2. The V and J ends lost 1 base and 2 bases, in that order; junction bases with no gene match: 4. The CDR3 runs 15 residues. Germline V gene lookup returns CDR1 DFQATT and CDR2 SNEGSKA (reference sequence). CDR3 sequence: CSARANSGAYNEQFF. The CDR3 DNA reads TGCAGTGCTAGAGCCAATAGCGGGGCCTACAATGAGCAGTTCTTC.

This clonotype has a handful of counts. The J gene is TRBJ2-6, the V gene TRBV20-1; D may be TRBD2 (5 bases). The germline V and J ends were trimmed by 6 bases and 1 base, with 22 bases remaining between them. This CDR3 has 18 amino acids. The V gene's germline CDR1 is DFQATT and CDR2 SNEGSKA (reference sequence). In nucleotides, the CDR3 is TGCAGTGCCTCTGGTGGTCGGGGAAGTGGGTCTGGGGCCAACGTCCTGACTTTC. This codes for CSASGGRGSGSGANVLTF.

Only a few counts were recorded for this clonotype. This chain joins TRBV7-9 and TRBJ2-7; perhaps D is TRBD1 or TRBD2 (6 bases each). This CDR3 has 15 residues. Between the trimmed V and J ends, which lost 4 bases and 4 bases, there was a span of 17 bases. The germline gives CDR1 SEHNR, CDR2 FQNEAQ (reference sequence). The CDR3 protein is CASSSTRRGVYEQYF. In DNA, the CDR3 is TGTGCCAGCAGCTCTACGCGTAGGGGGGTTTACGAGCAGTACTTC.

This clonotype has just one count. The J gene is TRBJ2-1, the V gene TRBV7-6; D is possibly TRBD2 (6 bases). The CDR3 runs to 16 residues. Germline CDR1 is SGHVS and CDR2 is FNYEAQ. Trimming pared 1 base from V and 2 bases from J, leaving 12 bases between. CDR3 sequence reads: CASSLGSSGAYNEQFF. DNA of the CDR3: TGTGCCAGCAGCTTAGGCTCGTCGGGAGCCTACAATGAGCAGTTCTTC.

The rearrangement joins TRBV4-3 to TRBJ2-1; the match to TRBD2 covers 7 bases. The CDR3 has 17 residues. Germline trimming cut 1 base from V and 5 bases from J; bases unmatched to any gene: 11. Germline loops: CDR1 LGHNA, CDR2 YSLEER. CDR3 coding DNA: TGCGCCAGCAGCCAAGGATGGGCCGGGAGGCTCAACAATGAGCAGTTCTTC. Translation: CASSQGWAGRLNNEQFF.

This clonotype was picked up a small number of times. The chain uses TRBV28 and TRBJ2-7; 7 bases fit TRBD2. Germline loops: CDR1 MDHEN, CDR2 SYDVKM. Trimming cost V 6 bases and J 2 bases; bases outside gene matches: 13. This CDR3 has 16 residues. CDR3 protein: CASRAGDFKRTYEQYF. CDR3 nucleotides: TGTGCCAGCAGGGCGGGAGATTTTAAAAGAACCTACGAGCAGTACTTC.

This clonotype was counted ten times or more. The chain combines TRBV29-1 with TRBJ2-5, with 8 bases lining up with TRBD2. The CDR3 length is 13 residues. The germline CDR1 and CDR2 sequences are SQVTM and ANQGSEA. The ends lost 8 bases at V and 3 bases at J; junction bases unmatched: 8. This CDR3 reads CSTKAGEEETQYF. CDR3 coding DNA: TGCAGCACAAAAGCGGGAGAGGAAGAGACCCAGTACTTC.

The CDR3 DNA reads as TGCAGCGTTGAAGGGGGCCGGGGTACCTACGAGCAGTACTTC. This encodes CSVEGGRGTYEQYF. This chain uses TRBV29-1 with TRBJ2-7; D is perhaps TRBD1 or TRBD2 (5 bases each). V was shortened by 1 base and J by 2 bases, with 12 bases between the two germline ends. Looked up from germline, CDR1 is SQVTM and CDR2 is ANQGSEA. The CDR3 loop spans 14 amino acids.

The chain has TRBV6-1 and TRBJ2-7, with D perhaps given as TRBD1 or TRBD2 (6 bases each). V dropped 11 bases and J dropped 7 bases, with 27 bases sitting between them. CDR3 length equals 15 residues. From germline, CDR1 is MNHNS and CDR2 SASEGT. The CDR3 reads CAAGTPGTSGREQYF. CDR3 DNA sequence: TGTGCCGCGGGGACACCCGGGACCTCCGGGCGTGAGCAGTACTTC.

This clonotype came up a few times. The chain is built from TRBV6-5 and TRBJ1-6, with 7 bases fitting TRBD1. The junction had 2 bases not matched to a gene; V was cut back by 2 bases and J by 7 bases. Germline CDR1 is MNHEY and CDR2 is SVGAGI. This CDR3 contains 14 residues. The DNA for the CDR3 is TGTGCCAGCAGTTACAGGGGGCAGAATTCACCCCTCCACTTT. Residues: CASSYRGQNSPLHF.

The chain links TRBV29-1 to TRBJ2-5; the D gene could be TRBD1 or TRBD2 (5 bases each). Trimming shortened V by 3 bases and J by 7 bases, and 12 bases separated the two germline ends. Germline assignment: CDR1 SQVTM and CDR2 ANQGSEA. This CDR3 spans 12 amino acids. The CDR3, as DNA: TGCAGCGTTGATCAGGGAGCAGTGACCCAGTACTTC. This codes for CSVDQGAVTQYF.

This clonotype was seen at least ten times. The chain joins TRBV7-9 to TRBJ2-3; TRBD2 aligns across 8 bases. Trimming removed 1 base from V and 0 bases from J; junction bases left unmatched: 3. Germline CDR1 reads SEHNR; CDR2 reads FQNEAQ (reference sequence). CDR3 length equals 16 residues. The CDR3 region has the DNA TGTGCCAGCAGCTTAGAGGCTAGCGGGAGCACAGATACGCAGTATTTT. It translates to CASSLEASGSTDTQYF.